The clone carrying this T cell receptor (beta chain) occurred a few times. This sample was included in a study of shared clonotypes between healthy human individuals. Deep was the level used in running the assay. Sequencing used immunoSEQ multiplex PCR; TCRdb keeps in-frame clones, though not all of them. The sample lists about 480,000 clones, around 79% occurring once. This CDR3 contains 16 residues. The source is a woman aged 40 to 49 in good health. Some clones in this sample may be carry-over from other donors' samples. Input material: PBMCs. The V and J genes are TRBV21-1 and TRBJ1-3; TRBD1 is the table's D call, not checked against the DNA. TRBV21-1 is a pseudogene locus. The CDR3 is CASTTEGHHSGNTIYF. CDR3 bases: TGTGCCAGCACCACGGAAGGACACCACTCTGGAAACACCATATATTTT.